A single sample gave rise to the 5 T cell receptor beta chains below, sequenced in a study of T cell repertoires in cytomegalovirus infection. TCRdb fed the reads into MiXCR, producing one record per CDR3 protein. Of roughly 920,000 distinct CDR3 sequences listed, around 30% are singletons. The antigens of these receptors remain unknown. Here the sequenced sample was cultured CD8+ T cells from PBMCs, taken from culture after CMV antigen stimulation. Receptors were obtained from a human donor in good health (CMV status not recorded). Some clones in this sample may be carry-over from other donors' samples.

V gene TRBV5-4 combines with J gene TRBJ1-1, with 9 bases matching TRBD1. This CDR3 has 13 amino acids. The junction had 11 bases not matched to a gene; V was cut back by 9 bases and J by 8 bases. CDR1 SGHNT and CDR2 YYREEE come from the germline V gene (reference sequence). The DNA for the CDR3 is TGTGCCATCCCCGGGACAGGGAGTGGCGAAGCTTTCTTT. Its protein product is CAIPGTGSGEAFF.

This clonotype was observed a handful of times. The chain has TRBV28 and TRBJ1-2, with D possibly TRBD1 on 6 matching bases. In germline, CDR1 is MDHEN, CDR2 SYDVKM. The CDR3 is 14 residues long. V was clipped by 6 bases and J by 4 bases, with 15 bases between them. The CDR3 region is CASSSLTGTYGYTF. The CDR3 nucleotides are TGTGCCAGCAGCTCTTTAACAGGGACCTATGGCTACACCTTC.

There are a few counts of this clonotype. The chain is built from TRBV5-3 and TRBJ2-7; 9 positions agree with TRBD1. TRBV5-3 is an ORF, with its function uncertain. This CDR3 is built from 15 residues. Germline trimming cut 8 bases from V and 2 bases from J; bases unmatched to any gene: 11. The CDR3 is CASSAGTGLAYEQYF. CDR3 nucleotide sequence: TGTGCCAGCAGCGCCGGGACAGGGCTAGCCTACGAGCAGTACTTC.

The V call is TRBV7-6, the J call TRBJ1-1; tentative D call: TRBD1 (5 bases). The germline V gene encodes CDR1 SGHVS and CDR2 FNYEAQ. The CDR3 runs to 15 residues. V lost 7 bases, J lost 4 bases, and 19 bases lay in between. CDR3 coding DNA: TGTGCCAGCACCCCCTCCAGGGATTTGGGCACTGAAGCTTTCTTT. Its protein product is CASTPSRDLGTEAFF.

This clonotype showed up just a few times. The V gene is TRBV7-9, the J gene TRBJ1-2; D is perhaps TRBD1 (5 bases). The CDR3 has 15 amino acids. Germline V gives CDR1 SEHNR, CDR2 FQNEAQ (reference sequence). The V end lost 4 bases, the J end lost 5 bases, and 17 bases lay between the germline ends. Here the CDR3 reads CASSSDRGGEYGYTF. For the CDR3, the DNA is TGTGCCAGCAGCTCGGACCGGGGGGGAGAATATGGCTACACCTTC. Drawing the rest from reference TRBV7-9 and TRBJ1-2, the complete variable domain is DTGVSQNPRHKITKRGQNVTFRCDPISEHNRLYWYRQTLGQGPEFLTYFQNEAQLEKSRLLSDRFSAERPKGSFSTLEIQRTEQGDSAMYLCASSSDRGGEYGYTFGSGTRLTVV.